These 14 T cell receptor beta chains were all obtained from the same sample, sequenced in a study of regulatory T cells in long-lasting Graves disease. Time point in this sample: persistent/refractory GD, antithyroid drugs over 5 years with positive TRAb. PBMC-derived RNA was used for the TCR library. Arm-PCR of CDR3 regions with iRepertoire HTBI primers generated TCR beta libraries. TCRdb used MiXCR to reprocess the multiplex PCR reads, holding one entry per CDR3 protein. The sample has about 470,000 distinct CDR3 sequences; 20% to 25% are singletons. The sample consisted of peripheral blood mononuclear cells (PBMCs), taken when the disease was refractory, from a patient treated with antithyroid drugs. The receptor set was obtained from a female donor with Graves disease.

V is TRBV6-1 and J is TRBJ2-7, with 9 bases aligning to TRBD1. From germline, CDR1 is MNHNS and CDR2 SASEGT. The length of the CDR3 is 12 residues. The ends lost 8 bases at V and 3 bases at J; junction bases unmatched: 2. CDR3 residues: CASGTGIYEQYF. CDR3 nucleotide sequence: TGTGCCAGCGGGACAGGGATCTACGAGCAGTACTTC.

Of note for this clonotype: A much larger clone is a single base away; this may be a read error. V and J are TRBV27 and TRBJ2-7, with D tentatively TRBD1 (6 bases). The CDR3 has 14 amino acids. V was cut by 8 bases and J by 3 bases, with 17 bases left in between. The germline V gene has CDR1 MNHEY and CDR2 SMNVEV (reference sequence). The CDR3 coding sequence is TGTGCCAGCGCGAGCCAGGGGACCCTCTACGAGCAGTACTTC. Protein sequence: CASASQGTLYEQYF.

This clonotype was picked up many times. The rearrangement links TRBV6-5 to TRBJ1-5; D is possibly TRBD1 (6 bases). V shed 4 bases and J shed 7 bases, with 14 bases lying between them. Per the germline V gene, CDR1 is MNHEY and CDR2 is SVGAGI. This CDR3 spans 14 amino acids. In DNA, the CDR3 is TGTGCCAGCAGTTCGGACAGCTTGAACCAGCCCCAGCATTTT. The encoded protein is CASSSDSLNQPQHF.

In regard to this clonotype: A read error is possible here, since a much larger clone lies one base away. The genes are TRBV28 and TRBJ1-6, with 7 bases lining up with TRBD1. Germline CDR1 is MDHEN and CDR2 is SYDVKM. V shed 5 bases, J shed 8 bases, and the junction held 9 bases outside the gene matches. CDR3 length equals 15 residues. The CDR3 region is CASSTAGTADSPLHF. CDR3 DNA: TGTGCCAGCAGTACTGCCGGGACAGCCGATTCACCCCTCCACTTT.

J is TRBJ1-2 and V is TRBV18; D gene uncertain. The V end was cut by 2 bases, the J end by 3 bases, with 7 bases between. The germline CDR1 and CDR2 sequences are KGHSH and LQKENI. This CDR3 is built from 13 residues. The CDR3: CASSPRLYYGYTF. The CDR3 bases are TGTGCCAGCTCACCAAGGCTGTACTATGGCTACACCTTC.

This clonotype has a count of ten or more. The rearrangement links TRBV27 to TRBJ1-2; perhaps TRBD1 as D (6 bases). Trimming stripped 6 bases from V and 4 bases from J, with 15 bases between. Germline V gives CDR1 MNHEY, CDR2 SMNVEV (reference sequence). This CDR3 is 14 amino acids long. The CDR3: CASSHLGGGYGYTF. CDR3 DNA: TGTGCCAGCAGCCACCTAGGGGGAGGCTATGGCTACACCTTC.

This clonotype was counted between two and nine times. DNA for the CDR3: TGTGCCAGCCTGAAAAGGGGCTTCTTCCGGGGTCGCAATCAGCCCCAGCATTTT. As protein: CASLKRGFFRGRNQPQHF. The V gene is TRBV6-1, the J gene TRBJ1-5; D might be TRBD1 (5 bases). V gave up 8 bases and J gave up 2 bases, with 25 bases separating them. The CDR3 consists of 18 residues. From germline, CDR1 is MNHNS and CDR2 SASEGT.

This clonotype appeared a few times. The J gene is TRBJ2-7, the V gene TRBV5-1; 7 nucleotides agree with TRBD2. J was trimmed by 0 bases and V by 4 bases; bases with no gene match: 19. Per germline, CDR1 SGHRS and CDR2 YFSETQ. CDR3 length: 19 residues. The CDR3 here is CASSGPGPIDLADSYEQYF. The CDR3 coding sequence is TGCGCCAGCAGCGGACCGGGACCGATCGACCTAGCGGACTCCTACGAGCAGTACTTC.

This clonotype was counted many times. This sequence joins TRBV11-1 and TRBJ1-1, with D perhaps TRBD1 (6 bases). Germline lookup yields CDR1 SGHAT and CDR2 FQDESV (reference sequence). The CDR3 length is 15 residues. V was shortened by 3 bases and J by 3 bases, with 14 bases between the two germline ends. In DNA form, the CDR3 reads TGTGCCAGCAGCTTGGGAAGGGGGTCGGACACTGAAGCTTTCTTT. Amino acid sequence: CASSLGRGSDTEAFF.

This clonotype was seen many times. The CDR3 is CATSGRDRNTGELFF. In DNA form, the CDR3 reads TGTGCCACCAGTGGTCGAGACAGAAACACCGGGGAGCTGTTTTTT. V usage is TRBV24-1 and J usage is TRBJ2-2; tentative D call: TRBD1 (5 bases). The CDR3 loop spans 15 amino acids. CDR1 is KGHDR and CDR2 is SFDVKD in the germline V gene. V gave up 5 bases and J gave up 2 bases, with 11 bases separating them.

This rearrangement joins TRBV6-1 to TRBJ1-5; no definite D call. This CDR3 region has 8 residues. Germline lookup yields CDR1 MNHNS and CDR2 SASEGT. Deletions cut 7 bases from V and 13 bases from J, with 5 bases between. CDR3 amino acids: CASTPQHF. In nucleotides, the CDR3 is TGTGCCAGCACCCCGCAGCATTTT.

In its sample, this clonotype was seen a few times. J is TRBJ2-5 and V is TRBV5-1; tentatively, D is TRBD1 (6 bases). The germline CDR1 and CDR2 sequences are SGHRS and YFSETQ. The CDR3 totals 13 residues. The germline V and J ends were trimmed by 2 bases and 5 bases, with 10 bases remaining between them. Written as DNA, the CDR3 is TGCGCCAGCAGCTTAGGGACATGGGAGACCCAGTACTTC. The encoded protein is CASSLGTWETQYF.

J is TRBJ2-2 and V is TRBV12-3 or TRBV12-4; 10 bases are shared with TRBD2. V was pared by 5 bases and J by 6 bases, with 3 bases of the junction left unmatched. This CDR3 spans 14 amino acids. For the CDR3, the DNA is TGTGCCAGCAGTAGCGGGAGGGATGCCGGGGAGCTGTTTTTT. This gives the protein CASSSGRDAGELFF.

Many counts were recorded for this clonotype. This sequence joins TRBV30 and TRBJ1-2; D uncertain. The CDR3 is 13 residues long. Trimming pared 1 base from V and 4 bases from J, leaving 10 bases between. Germline-derived CDR1 and CDR2 are GTSNPN and SVGIG (reference sequence). Written as DNA, the CDR3 is TGTGCCTGGAGTGGGGAGGGTGGCTATGGCTACACCTTC. The encoded protein is CAWSGEGGYGYTF.